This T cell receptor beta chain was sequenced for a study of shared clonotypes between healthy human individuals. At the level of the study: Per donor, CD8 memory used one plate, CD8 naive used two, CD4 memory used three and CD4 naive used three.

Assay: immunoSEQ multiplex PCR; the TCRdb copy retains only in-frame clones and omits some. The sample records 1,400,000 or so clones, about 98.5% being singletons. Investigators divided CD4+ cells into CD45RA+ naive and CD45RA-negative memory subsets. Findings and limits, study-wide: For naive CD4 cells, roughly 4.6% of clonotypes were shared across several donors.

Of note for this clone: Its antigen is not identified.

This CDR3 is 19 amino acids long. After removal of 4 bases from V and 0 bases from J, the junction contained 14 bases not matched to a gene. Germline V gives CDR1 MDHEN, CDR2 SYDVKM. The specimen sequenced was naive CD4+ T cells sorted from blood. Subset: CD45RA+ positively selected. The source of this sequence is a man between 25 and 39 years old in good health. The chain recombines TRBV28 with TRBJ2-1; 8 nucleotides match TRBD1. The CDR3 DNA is TGTGCCAGCAGTTCACGCTCTAAGGGACAGGCGAGCTCCTACAATGAGCAGTTCTTC. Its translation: CASSSRSKGQASSYNEQFF.